These T cell receptor beta chains were read from a single sample in a study of blood T cells in healthy people across ages. TCRdb fed the 5' RACE reads into MiXCR, producing one record per CDR3 protein. Altogether approximately 1.5 million distinct CDR3 sequences are present, around 40% being singletons, with the ten largest covering less than 5%. Sequencing was performed on blood. These receptors all stem from a woman in her late teens or twenties in good health. Both conserved end residues are part of each CDR3. The D gene is left open where the match is weak. Expanded clones get a size class; other rows say once, few or many, or leave the size out.

many | TRBJ2-7 | . | TRBV27 | CASSLGSAYEQYF | TGTGCCAGCAGTTTGGGTTCCGCCTACGAGCAGTACTTC
few | TRBJ2-3 | TRBD1 | TRBV20-1 | CSASTGGISTDTQYF | TGCAGTGCTAGTACAGGGGGAATTAGCACAGATACGCAGTATTTT
. | TRBJ1-4 | TRBD1 | TRBV20-1 | CSAWDRETEKLFF | TGCAGTGCTTGGGACAGGGAGACTGAAAAACTGTTTTTT
. | TRBJ2-5 | . | TRBV29-1 | CSGESGERETQYF | TGCAGCGGTGAATCAGGGGAGCGCGAGACCCAGTACTTC
. | TRBJ2-5 | TRBD1 | TRBV6-1 | CASRVRQGARLETQYF | TGTGCCAGCAGGGTCAGACAGGGGGCACGCTTAGAGACCCAGTACTTC
. | TRBJ1-2 | TRBD1 | TRBV27 | CASSYRGSYGYTF | TGTGCCAGCAGTTACAGGGGGTCCTATGGCTACACCTTC
. | TRBJ2-2 | . | TRBV4-3 | CASSQEARTNTGELFF | TGCGCCAGCAGCCAAGAGGCTAGGACCAACACCGGGGAGCTGTTTTTT
few | TRBJ1-3 | TRBD1 | TRBV20-1 | CSARTAGTGGNTIYF | TGCAGTGCTCGAACGGCCGGGACAGGGGGAAACACCATATATTTT
. | TRBJ2-1 | TRBD1 | TRBV20-1 | CSARDRTYNEQFF | TGCAGTGCTCGGGACAGGACCTACAATGAGCAGTTCTTC
few | TRBJ2-1 | TRBD2 | TRBV20-1 | CSAREGGRANNEQFF | TGCAGTGCTAGAGAGGGAGGGAGGGCTAATAATGAGCAGTTCTTC
. | TRBJ1-1 | . | TRBV10-3 | CAINAVKNTEAFF | TGTGCCATCAATGCAGTCAAGAACACTGAAGCTTTCTTT
. | TRBJ1-1 | . | TRBV9 | CASSGKGLSEAFF | TGTGCCAGCAGCGGCAAGGGGCTCTCTGAAGCTTTCTTT
. | TRBJ1-1 | TRBD1 | TRBV7-2 | CASWGQKMRNTEAFF | TGTGCCTCCTGGGGACAGAAAATGAGGAACACTGAAGCTTTCTTT
. | TRBJ1-4 | . | TRBV20-1 | CSARDFGLDNEKLFF | TGCAGTGCTAGAGATTTTGGGCTCGATAATGAAAAACTGTTTTTT
few | TRBJ1-2 | . | TRBV4-1 | CASSQDWAPGYGYTF | TGCGCCAGCAGCCAAGATTGGGCGCCGGGGTATGGCTACACCTTC
. | TRBJ1-2 | . | TRBV20-1 | CSAHYIARGYTF | TGCAGTGCACACTACATTGCCAGGGGCTACACCTTC
. | TRBJ1-1 | . | TRBV20-1 | CSASAGGTEAFF | TGCAGTGCTAGCGCGGGGGGCACTGAAGCTTTCTTT
. | TRBJ2-1 | . | TRBV28 | CASSLRAVVYNEQFF | TGTGCCAGCAGTTTAAGGGCTGTAGTGTACAATGAGCAGTTCTTC
. | TRBJ1-2 | . | TRBV15 | CATSRDAGINYGYTF | TGTGCCACCAGCAGAGATGCGGGGATTAACTATGGCTACACCTTC
few | TRBJ1-1 | . | TRBV7-2 | CASSLVGGDPAFF | TGTGCCAGCAGCTTAGTTGGGGGGGACCCAGCTTTCTTT
few | TRBJ1-1 | . | TRBV6-2/TRBV6-3 | CASSYTGRAFF | TGTGCCAGCAGTTACACAGGGAGAGCTTTCTTT
few | TRBJ1-6 | . | TRBV3-1 | CASSQMGYNSPLHF | TGTGCCAGCAGCCAAATGGGTTATAATTCACCCCTCCACTTT
. | TRBJ1-2 | . | TRBV20-1 | CSAPGRLWEGYTF | TGCAGTGCCCCGGGACGGCTATGGGAGGGCTACACCTTC
few | TRBJ1-2 | . | TRBV23-1 | CASSRRLGYGYTF | TGCGCCAGCAGTCGGAGGTTGGGGTATGGCTACACCTTC
. | TRBJ2-3 | . | TRBV15 | CATSRDWEGTDTQYF | TGTGCCACCAGCAGAGATTGGGAGGGCACAGATACGCAGTATTTT
. | TRBJ2-7 | . | TRBV27 | CASSFGYPYEQYF | TGTGCCAGCAGTTTTGGCTACCCCTACGAGCAGTACTTC
. | TRBJ2-7 | . | TRBV20-1 | CSARNLPLSYEQYF | TGCAGTGCTAGAAATCTGCCGCTCTCCTACGAGCAGTACTTC
. | TRBJ1-2 | . | TRBV5-8 | CASSLVGTRNYGYTF | TGTGCCAGCAGCTTGGTTGGGACGCGCAACTATGGCTACACCTTC
. | TRBJ2-7 | . | TRBV27 | CASRPAVSYEQYF | TGTGCCAGCAGGCCAGCAGTCTCCTACGAGCAGTACTTC
. | TRBJ1-1 | TRBD1 | TRBV7-9 | CASSLKGGRGMNTEAFF | TGTGCCAGCAGCTTGAAGGGGGGCAGGGGGATGAACACTGAAGCTTTCTTT
few | TRBJ1-2 | . | TRBV20-1 | CSATDSHLYGYTF | TGCAGTGCTACGGACAGCCACCTTTATGGCTACACCTTC
. | TRBJ2-1 | . | TRBV15 | CATSRDERSEQFF | TGTGCCACCAGCAGAGATGAGCGTAGTGAGCAGTTCTTC
. | TRBJ2-7 | . | TRBV28 | CASSGSGVRGYEQYF | TGTGCCAGCAGCGGCAGCGGGGTCAGGGGCTACGAGCAGTACTTC
few | TRBJ2-3 | TRBD2 | TRBV20-1 | CSASGTSGREGTDTQYF | TGCAGTGCTAGCGGGACTAGCGGGAGGGAGGGCACAGATACGCAGTATTTT
. | TRBJ2-7 | TRBD2 | TRBV7-2 | CASSLYLAGGYEQYF | TGTGCCAGCAGCTTATATCTAGCGGGAGGCTACGAGCAGTACTTC
. | TRBJ2-6 | . | TRBV6-7 | CASLNVVLTF | TGTGCCAGCCTTAACGTCGTCCTGACTTTC
. | TRBJ2-1 | . | TRBV6-5 | CVSSYSPPSRYNEQFF | TGTGTCAGCAGTTACTCCCCCCCCAGCAGATACAATGAGCAGTTCTTC
. | TRBJ2-7 | . | TRBV20-1 | CSANQELYEQYF | TGCAGTGCTAACCAGGAACTCTACGAGCAGTACTTC
. | TRBJ2-1 | TRBD2 | TRBV5-6 | CASSLRLARNEQFF | TGTGCCAGCAGCCTCCGACTAGCTCGCAATGAGCAGTTCTTC
. | TRBJ1-2 | . | TRBV7-9 | CASSLGTGYTF | TGTGCCAGCAGCTTAGGGACGGGCTACACCTTC
. | TRBJ1-1 | . | TRBV6-2/TRBV6-3 | CASSHRVGEAFF | TGTGCCAGCAGCCACAGGGTGGGTGAAGCTTTCTTT
once | TRBJ1-6 | . | TRBV20-1 | CSAQHPPSGNSPLHF | TGCAGTGCTCAACACCCCCCATCGGGAAATTCACCCCTCCACTTT
few | TRBJ1-3 | . | TRBV29-1 | CSAGDPGSTIYF | TGCAGCGCCGGGGACCCGGGTAGCACCATATATTTT
. | TRBJ2-7 | . | TRBV7-6 | CASSLAEGVYEQYF | TGTGCCAGCAGCTTAGCGGAGGGAGTCTACGAGCAGTACTTC
few | TRBJ1-6 | . | TRBV27 | CASPEGQFHNSPLHF | TGTGCCAGCCCTGAGGGGCAGTTCCATAATTCACCCCTCCACTTT
. | TRBJ2-5 | TRBD1 | TRBV7-3 | CASSKTGARETQYF | TGTGCCAGCAGCAAAACAGGGGCCAGAGAGACCCAGTACTTC
many | TRBJ1-5 | . | TRBV15 | CATSREYSNQPQHF | TGTGCCACCAGCAGAGAGTATAGCAATCAGCCCCAGCATTTT
once | TRBJ2-1 | TRBD1 | TRBV11-2 | CASGSRDRVWSYNEQFF | TGTGCCAGCGGCTCCCGGGACAGGGTTTGGTCCTACAATGAGCAGTTCTTC
. | TRBJ1-2 | . | TRBV6-1 | CASRVRDGYGYTF | TGTGCCAGCAGGGTGAGGGACGGGTATGGCTACACCTTC
. | TRBJ2-3 | . | TRBV29-1 | CSVREVAFHTDTQYF | TGCAGCGTTCGAGAGGTGGCGTTTCACACAGATACGCAGTATTTT
. | TRBJ2-7 | . | TRBV5-1 | CASSAPSTSISYEQYF | TGCGCCAGCAGCGCCCCCTCGACAAGCATATCCTACGAGCAGTACTTC
. | TRBJ2-6 | . | TRBV28 | CASSLMVSGANVLTF | TGTGCCAGCAGTCTCATGGTCTCTGGGGCCAACGTCCTGACTTTC
. | TRBJ2-7 | TRBD1 | TRBV4-1 | CASSQYRGSSYEQYF | TGCGCCAGCAGCCAGTACAGGGGTTCTTCGTACGAGCAGTACTTC
. | TRBJ2-1 | . | TRBV6-2/TRBV6-3 | CASKEALNEQFF | TGTGCCAGCAAAGAGGCCCTCAATGAGCAGTTCTTC
. | TRBJ1-5 | . | TRBV7-2 | CASRVGRGQPQHF | TGTGCCAGCAGGGTCGGCAGGGGACAGCCCCAGCATTTT